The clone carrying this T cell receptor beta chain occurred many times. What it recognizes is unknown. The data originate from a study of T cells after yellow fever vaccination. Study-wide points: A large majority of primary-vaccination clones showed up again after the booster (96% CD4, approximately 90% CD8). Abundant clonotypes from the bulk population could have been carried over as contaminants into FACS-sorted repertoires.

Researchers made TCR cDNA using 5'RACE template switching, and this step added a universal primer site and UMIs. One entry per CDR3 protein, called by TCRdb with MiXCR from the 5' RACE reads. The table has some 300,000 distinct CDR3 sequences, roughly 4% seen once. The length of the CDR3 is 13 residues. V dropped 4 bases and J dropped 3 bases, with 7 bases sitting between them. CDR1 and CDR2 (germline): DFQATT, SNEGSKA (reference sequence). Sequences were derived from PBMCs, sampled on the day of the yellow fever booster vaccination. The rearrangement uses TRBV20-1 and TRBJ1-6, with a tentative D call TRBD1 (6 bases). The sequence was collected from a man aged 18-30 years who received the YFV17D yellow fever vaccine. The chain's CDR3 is CSATRGYNSPLHF. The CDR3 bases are TGCAGTGCTACCAGGGGCTATAATTCACCCCTCCACTTT.